The rows below give T cell receptor beta chains drawn from one sample of a study of control samples from healthy donors and cancer patients. Only in-frame clones appear in the TCRdb table, and some are missing; sequencing was by immunoSEQ multiplex PCR. The sample records about 34,000 clones, 86% being singletons. Sample: PBMCs. The receptor set was obtained from a woman between 40 and 50 years old with lung cancer. Each CDR3 is given with its conserved first and last residue. The D gene is left open where the match is weak. Size values are once, few and many counts, or a class for expanded clones, and some rows have none.

len: 13
j_gene: TRBJ1-5
v_gene: TRBV4-3
abundance: .
d_gene: .
CDR3nt: TGCGCCAGCAGCCAAGATTGGGATCAGCCCCAGCATTTT
CDR3aa: CASSQDWDQPQHF

len: 13
j_gene: TRBJ2-2
v_gene: TRBV9
abundance: .
d_gene: .
CDR3nt: TGTGCCAGCACACAGGACTACACCGGGGAGCTGTTTTTT
CDR3aa: CASTQDYTGELFF

len: 14
j_gene: TRBJ1-1
v_gene: TRBV27
abundance: .
d_gene: TRBD1
CDR3nt: TGTGCCACCGCTCCGGACAGGGCGAACACTGAAGCTTTCTTT
CDR3aa: CATAPDRANTEAFF

len: 13
j_gene: TRBJ1-2
v_gene: TRBV10-2
abundance: .
d_gene: .
CDR3nt: TGCGCCAGCAGTGAGACAGACGTGGAAGGCTACACCTTC
CDR3aa: CASSETDVEGYTF

len: 13
j_gene: TRBJ2-5
v_gene: TRBV20-1
abundance: once
d_gene: .
CDR3nt: TGCAGTGCTAGTAGATCCCGGGCGGAGACCCAGTACTTC
CDR3aa: CSASRSRAETQYF

len: 14
j_gene: TRBJ1-4
v_gene: TRBV7-8
abundance: .
d_gene: TRBD1
CDR3nt: TGTGCCAGCAGCGCAACAGGGGGGCATGAAAAACTGTTTTTT
CDR3aa: CASSATGGHEKLFF

len: 12
j_gene: TRBJ1-2
v_gene: TRBV7-2
abundance: .
d_gene: .
CDR3nt: TGTGCCAGCAGCTCCCTCGCGACAGTCTACACCTTC
CDR3aa: CASSSLATVYTF

len: 15
j_gene: TRBJ2-1
v_gene: TRBV7-3
abundance: once
d_gene: TRBD2
CDR3nt: TGTGCCAGCAGCTCCCGACTAGCGGGGTTGAATGAGCAGTTCTTC
CDR3aa: CASSSRLAGLNEQFF

len: 15
j_gene: TRBJ2-1
v_gene: TRBV7-2
abundance: .
d_gene: TRBD1
CDR3nt: TGTGCCAGCAGCAATCTCAGGGGGAACACGGATGAGCAGTTCTTC
CDR3aa: CASSNLRGNTDEQFF

len: 14
j_gene: TRBJ2-2
v_gene: TRBV7-8
abundance: few
d_gene: TRBD1
CDR3nt: TGTGCCAGCAAACTCACAGGGGGTCCCGGGGAGCTGTTTTTT
CDR3aa: CASKLTGGPGELFF

len: 13
j_gene: TRBJ1-1
v_gene: TRBV29-1
abundance: .
d_gene: TRBD1
CDR3nt: TGCAGCGTACTGTTCGGACAGGGTACTGAAGCTTTCTTT
CDR3aa: CSVLFGQGTEAFF

len: 15
j_gene: TRBJ2-2
v_gene: TRBV2
abundance: once
d_gene: TRBD2
CDR3nt: TGTGCCAGCAGTGAGAGGACTAGCAGGTCCGGGGAGCTGTTTTTT
CDR3aa: CASSERTSRSGELFF

len: 15
j_gene: TRBJ1-5
v_gene: TRBV6-5
abundance: once
d_gene: .
CDR3nt: TGTGCCAGCGGCTCAGGGGTAGGGAGCAATCAGCCCCAGCATTTT
CDR3aa: CASGSGVGSNQPQHF

len: 17
j_gene: TRBJ1-3
v_gene: TRBV5-1
abundance: once
d_gene: .
CDR3nt: TGCGCCAGCAGCCCGCAACAGGGAGGAGTCGCTGGAAACACCATATATTTT
CDR3aa: CASSPQQGGVAGNTIYF

len: 13
j_gene: TRBJ2-2
v_gene: TRBV12-3/TRBV12-4
abundance: .
d_gene: .
CDR3nt: TGTGCCAGCACCGTTGGAGGGGGCGGGGAGCTGTTTTTT
CDR3aa: CASTVGGGGELFF

len: 14
j_gene: TRBJ1-2
v_gene: TRBV30
abundance: .
d_gene: .
CDR3nt: TGTGCCTGGAGTGTACGGGTGCAGGGCTATGGCTACACCTTC
CDR3aa: CAWSVRVQGYGYTF

len: 15
j_gene: TRBJ1-2
v_gene: TRBV28
abundance: .
d_gene: TRBD1
CDR3nt: TGTGCCGCTCAGGGGGGGGGCCAGCTATACTATGGCTACACCTTC
CDR3aa: CAAQGGGQLYYGYTF

len: 14
j_gene: TRBJ2-7
v_gene: TRBV5-4
abundance: .
d_gene: .
CDR3nt: TGTGCCAGCAGCTTAGTGGGGGAGACCTACGAGCAGTACTTC
CDR3aa: CASSLVGETYEQYF

len: 13
j_gene: TRBJ1-2
v_gene: TRBV7-9
abundance: .
d_gene: .
CDR3nt: TGTGCCAGCAGCTTAGGGCTCGAGGATGGCTACACCTTC
CDR3aa: CASSLGLEDGYTF

len: 15
j_gene: TRBJ1-2
v_gene: TRBV6-5
abundance: few
d_gene: .
CDR3nt: TGTGCCAGCAGTTACTCGAGGGGACTCTTCTATGGCTACACCTTC
CDR3aa: CASSYSRGLFYGYTF

len: 13
j_gene: TRBJ2-3
v_gene: TRBV12-3/TRBV12-4
abundance: .
d_gene: .
CDR3nt: TGTGCCAGCAGTTTGGGCAGCACAGATACGCAGTATTTT
CDR3aa: CASSLGSTDTQYF

len: 11
j_gene: TRBJ2-1
v_gene: TRBV20-1
abundance: .
d_gene: .
CDR3nt: TGCAGTGCTAGTGGGGGAAATGAGCAGTTCTTC
CDR3aa: CSASGGNEQFF

len: 16
j_gene: TRBJ1-2
v_gene: TRBV19
abundance: few
d_gene: .
CDR3nt: TGTGCCAGTACCCCAGCCTTCGGGGGTGCCCTCTATGGCTACACCTTC
CDR3aa: CASTPAFGGALYGYTF

len: 13
j_gene: TRBJ2-2
v_gene: TRBV7-3
abundance: .
d_gene: .
CDR3nt: TGTGCCAGCAGCCTCTCGGGCACCGGGGAGCTGTTTTTT
CDR3aa: CASSLSGTGELFF

len: 13
j_gene: TRBJ2-7
v_gene: TRBV15
abundance: once
d_gene: .
CDR3nt: TGTGCCACCAGCAGAGAGTTAGCGGATAGGCAGTACTTC
CDR3aa: CATSRELADRQYF

len: 15
j_gene: TRBJ2-7
v_gene: TRBV4-1
abundance: .
d_gene: TRBD1
CDR3nt: TGCGCCAGCAGCCCCAACAGGGGGACTTTTTACGAGCAGTACTTC
CDR3aa: CASSPNRGTFYEQYF

len: 13
j_gene: TRBJ1-1
v_gene: TRBV30
abundance: .
d_gene: .
CDR3nt: TGTGCCTGGACTCCCGGGTGGAACACTGAAGCTTTCTTT
CDR3aa: CAWTPGWNTEAFF

len: 15
j_gene: TRBJ2-5
v_gene: TRBV28
abundance: .
d_gene: .
CDR3nt: TGTGCCAGCAGTCGAACTGGACAGTACCAAGAGACCCAGTACTTC
CDR3aa: CASSRTGQYQETQYF

len: 16
j_gene: TRBJ2-1
v_gene: TRBV4-1
abundance: once
d_gene: TRBD1
CDR3nt: TGCGCCAGCAGCCAGGAAATAGGACAGGGATACAATGAGCAGTTCTTC
CDR3aa: CASSQEIGQGYNEQFF

len: 14
j_gene: TRBJ1-6
v_gene: TRBV19
abundance: .
d_gene: .
CDR3nt: TGTGCCAGTAGTCTCTCCATTAGCAATTCACCCCTCCACTTT
CDR3aa: CASSLSISNSPLHF

len: 15
j_gene: TRBJ2-3
v_gene: TRBV29-1
abundance: .
d_gene: TRBD2
CDR3nt: TGCAGCGTTGTTAGAGTAGCGGGGGTGACAGATACGCAGTATTTT
CDR3aa: CSVVRVAGVTDTQYF

len: 14
j_gene: TRBJ1-2
v_gene: TRBV6-6
abundance: .
d_gene: .
CDR3nt: TGTGCCAGCACTCCAAACCGGGACACCTATGGCTACACCTTC
CDR3aa: CASTPNRDTYGYTF

len: 14
j_gene: TRBJ1-1
v_gene: TRBV5-1
abundance: .
d_gene: .
CDR3nt: TGCGCCAGCAGCTTTGAGGGTATGAACACTGAAGCTTTCTTT
CDR3aa: CASSFEGMNTEAFF

len: 13
j_gene: TRBJ1-6
v_gene: TRBV7-3
abundance: once
d_gene: .
CDR3nt: TGTGCCAGCAGCTTACGGGGAGGTTCACCCCTCCACTTT
CDR3aa: CASSLRGGSPLHF

len: 13
j_gene: TRBJ1-2
v_gene: TRBV23-1
abundance: .
d_gene: .
CDR3nt: TGCGCCAGCAGGGGGGACGGAGACTATGGCTACACCTTC
CDR3aa: CASRGDGDYGYTF

len: 14
j_gene: TRBJ1-1
v_gene: TRBV23-1
abundance: .
d_gene: .
CDR3nt: TGCGCCAGCAGTCAGTGGAGGGACGCCTCTGAAGCTTTCTTT
CDR3aa: CASSQWRDASEAFF